This TCR beta chain was identified in a study of identical twins. Each CDR3 protein is one row after TCRdb ran MiXCR on the 5' RACE reads. Of some 500,000 distinct CDR3 sequences in the sample, about 14% were seen once. Germline V gene lookup returns CDR1 MDHEN and CDR2 SYDVKM. The CDR3 is 14 residues long. V shed 2 bases, J shed 5 bases, and the junction held 4 bases outside the gene matches. These same data were also listed under a study on yellow fever vaccine responses in identical twins.

The chain has TRBV28 and TRBJ1-1; 8 nucleotides align to TRBD1. The material sequenced was CD4+ T cells sorted from blood. The clonotype comes from a woman aged 18 to 35 in good health. CDR3 bases: TGTGCCAGCAGTTTACAGGGGGCGCGGACTGAAGCTTTCTTT. Residues: CASSLQGARTEAFF.